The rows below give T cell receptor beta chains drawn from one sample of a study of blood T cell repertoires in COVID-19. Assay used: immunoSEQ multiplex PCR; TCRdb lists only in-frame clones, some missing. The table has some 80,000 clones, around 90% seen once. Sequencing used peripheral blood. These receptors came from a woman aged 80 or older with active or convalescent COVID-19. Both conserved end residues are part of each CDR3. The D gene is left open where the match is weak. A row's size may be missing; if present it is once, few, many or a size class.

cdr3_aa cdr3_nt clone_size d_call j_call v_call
CASRAGTGTNEKLFF TGTGCCAGCAGGGCCGGGACAGGTACTAATGAAAAACTGTTTTTT NA TRBD1 TRBJ1-4 TRBV2
CASSTGLAGYEQYF TGCGCCAGCAGCACGGGACTAGCGGGGTACGAGCAGTACTTC NA TRBD2 TRBJ2-7 TRBV4-3
CASSLDSLIYEQYF TGTGCCAGCAGCTTGGACTCCCTGATTTACGAGCAGTACTTC NA NA TRBJ2-7 TRBV5-4
CASSQEAGGPGETQYF TGTGCCAGCAGCCAAGAAGCGGGGGGGCCTGGGGAGACCCAGTACTTC NA TRBD2 TRBJ2-5 TRBV3-1/TRBV3-2
CASSLFGQGETQYF TGTGCCAGCAGCTTATTTGGACAGGGAGAGACCCAGTACTTC NA TRBD1 TRBJ2-5 TRBV11-2
CASSRQGVLTGELFF TGTGCCAGCAGTAGACAGGGGGTTCTTACCGGGGAGCTGTTTTTT NA TRBD1 TRBJ2-2 TRBV6-5
CASSLLRAAGGDTQYF TGTGCCAGCAGCTTACTGCGGGCCGCGGGAGGGGATACGCAGTATTTT NA TRBD2 TRBJ2-3 TRBV13
CASSVSLAGAFNYEQYF TGTGCCAGCAGTGTTTCCCTAGCGGGAGCGTTCAACTACGAGCAGTACTTC NA TRBD2 TRBJ2-7 TRBV2
CASRPFSGSSYNSPLHF TGTGCCAGCAGGCCCTTCTCGGGGAGCTCCTATAATTCACCCCTCCACTTT NA NA TRBJ1-6 TRBV7-2
CASSQSGPNTYEQYF TGTGCCAGCAGCCAAAGTGGTCCTAATACCTACGAGCAGTACTTC NA NA TRBJ2-7 TRBV3-1/TRBV3-2
CASVTNLRGQSSYNSPLHF TGTGCCAGTGTGACGAACTTGAGGGGGCAAAGCTCCTATAATTCACCCCTCCACTTT once TRBD1 TRBJ1-6 TRBV28
CASSLGQGKSYEQYF TGTGCTAGCAGCTTGGGACAGGGAAAGTCATACGAGCAGTACTTC NA TRBD1 TRBJ2-7 TRBV7-7
CAWSLQGGYGYTF TGTGCCTGGAGCCTGCAGGGCGGTTATGGCTACACCTTC NA NA TRBJ1-2 TRBV30
CASSVGQGITEAFF TGTGCCAGCAGCGTAGGGCAGGGGATCACTGAAGCTTTCTTT NA NA TRBJ1-1 TRBV9
CASNGDASTDTQYF TGTGCCAGCAACGGAGATGCTAGCACAGATACGCAGTATTTT NA NA TRBJ2-3 TRBV2
CASSSLLAGGDEQYF TGTGCCAGCAGCTCTTTACTAGCGGGAGGCGACGAGCAGTACTTC NA TRBD2 TRBJ2-7 TRBV5-6
CASSPTGAKPQHF TGTGCCAGCAGCCCGACAGGGGCAAAGCCCCAGCATTTT NA TRBD1 TRBJ1-5 TRBV6-5
CASSLVPTGAYGYTF TGTGCCAGCAGCTTGGTTCCGACAGGAGCCTATGGCTACACCTTC once NA TRBJ1-2 TRBV5-5
CASSLLGDDTQYF TGTGCCAGCAGCTTACTAGGAGATGATACGCAGTATTTT NA NA TRBJ2-3 TRBV7-3
CASSSPGGLRTQYF TGTGCCAGCAGTTCGCCCGGGGGGTTGAGGACCCAGTACTTC NA TRBD2 TRBJ2-5 TRBV28
CASSLIRDRNTEAFF TGTGCCAGCAGCCTAATCCGAGACAGGAACACTGAAGCTTTCTTT once NA TRBJ1-1 TRBV7-8
CASSDSIAGVMNEQFF TGTGCCAGCAGTGACTCCATAGCGGGAGTGATGAATGAGCAGTTCTTC NA TRBD2 TRBJ2-1 TRBV6-4
CASSQPGGTVRTDTQYF TGCGCCAGCAGCCAACCGGGGGGGACAGTCCGCACAGATACGCAGTATTTT NA NA TRBJ2-3 TRBV5-1